This T cell receptor (beta chain) was documented in a study of cytomegalovirus exposure and HLA in healthy donors. Trimming cost V 6 bases and J 6 bases, with 13 bases left between them. Germline CDR1 LGHNA, CDR2 YSLEER. The CDR3 has 13 residues. PCR involved 60 Vbeta and 13 Jbeta primers. TCRdb's table, derived via immunoSEQ multiplex PCR, lists solely in-frame clones and lacks some. The sample holds tens of thousands of clones, around 75% seen once. The chain joins TRBV4-3 to TRBJ2-3; unclear D gene. Sequencing used PBMCs. The sequence was obtained from a woman aged 40 to 50 in good health and CMV-seropositive. For the CDR3, the DNA is TGCGCCAGCAGTCCGAGCCGGTTTGATACGCAGTATTTT. This gives the protein CASSPSRFDTQYF.